The 20 T cell receptor beta chains below all came from one sample that was sequenced in a study of PD-1 blockade in classical Hodgkin lymphoma. In every patient, relapse followed autologous stem cell transplantation, while exposure to brentuximab vedotin differed. The method was immunoSEQ multiplex PCR; TCRdb's version includes in-frame clones alone and lacks a portion of them. Of tens of thousands of clones listed, 80% to 90% are singletons. Sample: peripheral blood mononuclear cells (PBMCs), taken at baseline. These receptors were obtained from a human donor with classical Hodgkin lymphoma.

V is TRBV15 and J is TRBJ1-5; 8 bases map to TRBD1. The V and J ends lost 8 bases and 1 base, in that order; junction bases with no gene match: 16. The CDR3 has 18 amino acids. Germline CDR1 is LNHNV and CDR2 is YYDKDF (reference sequence). This CDR3 reads CATPETFRTGRSNQPQHF. The CDR3 coding sequence is TGTGCCACCCCGGAAACCTTTAGGACAGGGCGGAGCAATCAGCCCCAGCATTTT.

The CDR3 sequence is CASGGDFGGFRTAFF. CDR3 nucleotides: TGTGCCAGCGGGGGTGATTTCGGGGGCTTTCGAACGGCTTTCTTT. The chain couples TRBV2 to TRBJ1-1, with D maybe TRBD1 (6 bases). The CDR3 totals 15 residues. Germline lookup yields CDR1 SNHLY and CDR2 FYNNEI. V was pared by 8 bases and J by 11 bases, with 27 bases between.

The gene calls are TRBV4-1 and TRBJ2-3; 7 bases are a match to TRBD1. The CDR3 totals 18 residues. After removal of 0 bases from V and 2 bases from J, the junction contained 11 bases not matched to a gene. In germline, CDR1 is MGHRA, CDR2 YSYEKL. The chain's CDR3 is CASSQEWGEGAITDTQYF. CDR3 DNA: TGCGCCAGCAGCCAAGAATGGGGCGAGGGGGCGATCACAGATACGCAGTATTTT.

The rearrangement uses TRBV5-8 and TRBJ2-7; TRBD2 might be the D (6 bases). The CDR3 runs 13 residues. Germline CDR1 is SGHTS and CDR2 is YDEGEE. V was pared by 4 bases and J by 4 bases, with 12 bases between. CDR3 in DNA: TGTGCCAGCAGCGCTAGACTAGGATACGAGCAGTACTTC. Its translation: CASSARLGYEQYF. The full variable domain, in which reference TRBV5-8 and TRBJ2-7 provide the parts outside the CDR3, is EAGVTQSPTHLIKTRGQQATLRCSPISGHTSVYWYQQALGLGLQFLLWYDEGEERNRGNFPPRFSGRQFPNYSSELNVNALELEDSALYLCASSARLGYEQYFGPGTRLTVT.

The chain recombines TRBV19 with TRBJ2-2; 9 nucleotides line up with TRBD1. V lost 6 bases to trimming and J lost 3 bases; unmatched junction nucleotides: 5. The CDR3 is made up of 15 amino acids. Germline CDR1 LNHDA, CDR2 SQIVND (reference sequence). The CDR3, as DNA: TGTGCCAGTAGACTCCGGGACAGGGACACCGGGGAGCTGTTTTTT. Residues: CASRLRDRDTGELFF.

J is TRBJ1-3 and V is TRBV14; D gene uncertain. The CDR3 extends over 13 amino acids. The germline V gene has CDR1 SGHDN and CDR2 FVKESK. Between the trimmed V and J ends, which lost 4 bases and 6 bases, there was a span of 10 bases. The CDR3 sequence is CASSPGLANTIYF. CDR3 sequence (DNA): TGTGCCAGCAGCCCAGGACTAGCAAACACCATATATTTT. Full variable domain (outside the CDR3, taken from reference TRBV14 and TRBJ1-3): EAGVTQFPSHSVIEKGQTVTLRCDPISGHDNLYWYRRVMGKEIKFLLHFVKESKQDESGMPNNRFLAERTGGTYSTLKVQPAELEDSGVYFCASSPGLANTIYFGEGSWLTVV.

The chain is built from TRBV14 and TRBJ2-7; 14 bases are shared with TRBD2. This CDR3 region has 14 residues. Germline CDR1 and CDR2: SGHDN and FVKESK. Unmatched junction bases numbered 1, after V lost 5 bases and J lost 4 bases. The CDR3 loop is CASSRTSGRYEQYF. In nucleotides, the CDR3 is TGTGCCAGCAGCAGGACTAGCGGGAGGTACGAGCAGTACTTC.

The sample holds a few counts of this clone. The chain is built from TRBV2 and TRBJ1-5; D might be TRBD1 (5 bases). The CDR3 is 20 residues long. The V end was cut by 8 bases, the J end by 0 bases, with 29 bases between. The germline V gene encodes CDR1 SNHLY and CDR2 FYNNEI. CDR3 sequence: CASGGELGFGGGGSNQPQHF. The CDR3 DNA reads TGTGCCAGCGGTGGGGAACTAGGTTTTGGCGGTGGGGGTAGCAATCAGCCCCAGCATTTT.

The genes are TRBV6-6 and TRBJ1-5; D perhaps matches TRBD1 (6 bases). The V gene's germline CDR1 is MNHNY and CDR2 SVGAGI (reference sequence). CDR3 size: 14 residues. Trimming stripped 3 bases from V and 6 bases from J, with 12 bases between. This chain's CDR3 is CASSYPGQSQPQHF. In nucleotides, the CDR3 is TGTGCCAGCAGTTATCCGGGACAATCTCAGCCCCAGCATTTT.

The chain uses TRBV5-1 and TRBJ1-6, with D tentatively TRBD1 (6 bases). The CDR3 contains 15 residues. From germline, CDR1 is SGHRS and CDR2 YFSETQ. Trimming left V 4 bases short and J 6 bases short, with 14 bases between. CDR3 loop: CASSPGAGGNSPLHF. In nucleotides, the CDR3 is TGCGCCAGCAGCCCAGGGGCAGGCGGTAATTCACCCCTCCACTTT.

The chain uses TRBV5-5 and TRBJ1-4; 8 bases match TRBD1. The trim removed 4 bases at V and 4 bases at J, leaving 3 bases unmatched. Germline CDR1 is SGHKS and CDR2 is YYEKEE (reference sequence). The CDR3 covers 14 residues. The CDR3 reads CASSATGVNEKLFF. DNA of the CDR3: TGTGCCAGCAGCGCGACAGGGGTTAATGAAAAACTGTTTTTT.

The chain links TRBV5-1 to TRBJ1-1; TRBD1 is a possible D gene (5 bases). Germline V lookup: CDR1 SGHRS, CDR2 YFSETQ. Trimming pared 5 bases from V and 2 bases from J, leaving 16 bases between. The CDR3 loop spans 15 amino acids. This chain's CDR3 is CASRGLGTLNTEAFF. CDR3 in DNA: TGCGCCAGCAGGGGGTTAGGGACGCTTAACACTGAAGCTTTCTTT.

The genes are TRBV7-9 and TRBJ1-6; possibly TRBD1 for D (5 bases). The CDR3 loop spans 16 amino acids. V lost 8 bases, J lost 5 bases, and 19 bases lay in between. CDR1 and CDR2 from the germline V gene are SEHNR and FQNEAQ (reference sequence). DNA for the CDR3: TGTGCCAGCGGGACGGGGGTAGGAACAGATAATTCACCCCTCCACTTT. It encodes CASGTGVGTDNSPLHF.

The chain combines TRBV5-6 with TRBJ2-3; 8 bases match TRBD2. The CDR3 has 14 residues. V lost 4 bases and J lost 6; bases outside the gene matches: 7. CDR1 is SGHDT, CDR2 YYEEEE, per germline. The CDR3 is CASSLGGAADTQYF. The CDR3 region has the DNA TGTGCCAGCAGCCTCGGGGGGGCGGCTGATACGCAGTATTTT.

This chain joins TRBV18 and TRBJ2-3; TRBD2 agrees at 8 bases. Germline lookup yields CDR1 KGHSH and CDR2 LQKENI. The CDR3 contains 16 residues. Germline trimming cut 3 bases from V and 5 bases from J; bases unmatched to any gene: 10. CDR3 DNA sequence: TGTGCCAGCTCACCCCTCAAGTTAGCGGGGAGAGATACGCAGTATTTT. This encodes CASSPLKLAGRDTQYF.

The chain links TRBV5-4 to TRBJ1-1, with a weak D call TRBD1 (5 bases). V was shortened by 2 bases and J by 7 bases, with 15 bases between the two germline ends. The CDR3 runs to 14 residues. Germline V lookup: CDR1 SGHNT, CDR2 YYREEE (reference sequence). The CDR3 DNA reads as TGTGCCAGCAGCTTAAGTTCGGGGGGACTTGAAGCTTTCTTT. Residues: CASSLSSGGLEAFF. Full variable domain (outside the CDR3, taken from reference TRBV5-4 and TRBJ1-1): ETGVTQSPTHLIKTRGQQVTLRCSSQSGHNTVSWYQQALGQGPQFIFQYYREEENGRGNFPPRFSGLQFPNYSSELNVNALELDDSALYLCASSLSSGGLEAFFGQGTRLTVV.

V is TRBV5-1 and J is TRBJ2-5; 7 bases map to TRBD1. J gave up 5 bases and V 2 bases, and 6 bases lay outside the gene matches. This CDR3 contains 14 residues. Germline values: CDR1 SGHRS, CDR2 YFSETQ. The CDR3 DNA reads TGCGCCAGCAGCTTCGACAGGGCTCGGGAGACCCAGTACTTC. Its protein is CASSFDRARETQYF.

This clone has a single count. This sequence joins TRBV29-1 and TRBJ1-1; tentatively, D is TRBD1 (6 bases). The CDR3 consists of 17 residues. CDR1 and CDR2 from the germline V gene are SQVTM and ANQGSEA. Trimming pared 1 base from V and 1 base from J, leaving 19 bases between. The CDR3 reads CSVEVMDRPLRNTEAFF. CDR3 bases: TGCAGCGTTGAAGTTATGGACAGACCTTTAAGGAACACTGAAGCTTTCTTT.

This rearrangement joins TRBV6-6 to TRBJ2-6; a possible D gene is TRBD1 (5 bases). V was pared by 1 base and J by 2 bases, with 6 bases between. Germline-derived CDR1 and CDR2 are MNHNY and SVGAGI (reference sequence). This CDR3 comprises 15 residues. Written as DNA, the CDR3 is TGTGCCAGCAGTTACTTGGACACTGGGGCCAACGTCCTGACTTTC. Translation: CASSYLDTGANVLTF.

This clone was counted a single time. The V call is TRBV7-9, the J call TRBJ2-1; D call uncertain. The CDR3 sequence is 12 residues long. Germline V gene sequence: CDR1 SEHNR, CDR2 FQNEAQ (reference sequence). Trimming left V 4 bases short and J 7 bases short, with 8 bases between. The CDR3 is CASSSYMNEQFF. For the CDR3, the DNA is TGTGCCAGCAGCTCGTATATGAATGAGCAGTTCTTC.